The clone carrying this T cell receptor beta chain has a handful of counts. These data are taken from a study of T cell repertoires in cytomegalovirus infection. Study-level background: Indicated by public TCR beta signatures were CMV infection and matching HLA type.

Germline lookup yields CDR1 MNHEY and CDR2 SMNVEV (reference sequence). The length of the CDR3 is 14 residues. V was trimmed by 4 bases and J by 7 bases, leaving 14 bases between them. From the reads, TCRdb called clonotypes with MiXCR, one entry per CDR3 protein. Here the sample spans about 260,000 distinct CDR3 sequences, roughly an eighth being singletons. The chain is built from TRBV27 and TRBJ1-5, with a weak D call TRBD1 (6 bases). Sequencing used PBMCs. This receptor was obtained from a human donor in good health (CMV status not recorded). Some clones in this sample may be carry-over from other donors' samples. CDR3 DNA sequence: TGTGCCAGCAGTTCAACAGGGAGAGGGCAGCCCCAGCATTTT. Translating it yields CASSSTGRGQPQHF.